The 6 T cell receptor beta chains below all came from one sample that was sequenced in a study of cytomegalovirus exposure and HLA in healthy donors. Amplification used 60 Vbeta primers and 13 Jbeta primers. Here immunoSEQ multiplex PCR was the method, and the copy in TCRdb shows in-frame clones only, minus some. The sample comprises more than 150,000 clones, over 75% of which are singletons, and about a tenth rests with the top ten. The specimen sequenced was PBMCs. The receptors stem from a man aged 18 to 35 in good health and CMV-seropositive.

The CDR3 loop is CASSERQGNKLEAFF. The CDR3 DNA follows: TGTGCCAGCAGCGAACGACAGGGGAATAAGTTAGAAGCTTTCTTT. The chain is built from TRBV9 and TRBJ1-1, with 8 bases matching TRBD1. The V segment lost 3 bases and the J segment 8 bases; nucleotides outside the gene matches: 12. This CDR3 contains 15 residues. Germline-derived CDR1 and CDR2 are SGDLS and YYNGEE.

This chain links TRBV29-1 with TRBJ2-1; weak D call: TRBD2 (5 bases). V lost 7 bases and J lost 3, with 25 bases in between. CDR1 is SQVTM, CDR2 ANQGSEA, per germline. This CDR3 spans 17 amino acids. CDR3 amino acids: CSAQPFITGLNYNEQFF. The DNA of the CDR3 is TGCAGCGCCCAACCCTTTATTACGGGGTTAAACTACAATGAGCAGTTCTTC.

The chain is built from TRBV7-2 and TRBJ2-1, with 7 bases lining up with TRBD2. V lost 6 bases to trimming and J lost 0 bases; unmatched junction nucleotides: 5. The CDR3 length is 15 residues. CDR1 and CDR2 (germline): SGHTA, FQGNSA. CDR3 nucleotide sequence: TGTGCCAGCAGAAGCGGGGTAAGCTCCTACAATGAGCAGTTCTTC. Translated, it gives CASRSGVSSYNEQFF.

There are a few counts of this clone. This chain uses TRBV13 with TRBJ2-5, with 14 bases aligning to TRBD2. The CDR3 has 19 amino acids. Germline V gene lookup returns CDR1 PRHDT and CDR2 FYEKMQ (reference sequence). Trimming took 3 bases from V and 1 from J; bases not matched to a gene: 10. CDR3 sequence: CASSFSLPGLAGAQETQYF. As DNA, the CDR3 is TGTGCCAGCAGCTTTTCTTTACCGGGACTAGCGGGGGCCCAAGAGACCCAGTACTTC. The full variable domain, in which reference TRBV13 and TRBJ2-5 provide the parts outside the CDR3, is AAGVIQSPRHLIKEKRETATLKCYPIPRHDTVYWYQQGPGQDPQFLISFYEKMQSDKGSIPDRFSAQQFSDYHSELNMSSLELGDSALYFCASSFSLPGLAGAQETQYFGPGTRLLVL.

The rearrangement links TRBV2 to TRBJ2-3, with a weak D call TRBD2 (6 bases). The length of the CDR3 is 15 residues. Germline V CDR1 and CDR2: SNHLY, FYNNEI. Trimming took off 7 bases at V and 0 bases at J, with 14 bases between the two ends. The CDR3 here is CASTSAVTSTDTQYF. CDR3 sequence (DNA): TGTGCCAGCACTAGCGCCGTCACTAGCACAGATACGCAGTATTTT.

The V call is TRBV2, the J call TRBJ2-1; 8 bases align to TRBD2. The CDR3 is made up of 14 amino acids. The J segment lost 5 bases and the V segment lost 6 bases, leaving 6 bases of the junction unmatched. CDR1 SNHLY and CDR2 FYNNEI come from the germline V gene. CDR3: CASRPGLVDNEQFF. CDR3 coding DNA: TGTGCCAGCAGGCCGGGACTAGTAGACAATGAGCAGTTCTTC.